This entry lists 26 T cell receptor beta chains sequenced from one sample in a study of T cell responses to AZD1222 COVID-19 vaccine. Clones were read by immunoSEQ multiplex PCR, and TCRdb kept only the in-frame ones, dropping some. The table records around 100,000 clones, 70% to 90% of them present only once. The source was peripheral blood, collected 28 days after the second AZD1222 dose. Receptors originate from an adult who received the AZD1222 COVID-19 vaccine.

DNA of the CDR3: TGTGCCACCAGGGTAGGGTATTATGAAAAACTGTTTTTT. This gives the protein CATRVGYYEKLFF. This sequence joins TRBV15 and TRBJ1-4; unclear D gene. This CDR3 comprises 13 residues. V lost 6 bases to trimming and J lost 6 bases, with 11 bases between them. Germline V lookup: CDR1 LNHNV, CDR2 YYDKDF (reference sequence).

This clone was seen a handful of times. This chain links TRBV15 with TRBJ2-3; the match to TRBD1 covers 7 bases. The germline V gene has CDR1 LNHNV and CDR2 YYDKDF (reference sequence). With 1 base clipped from V and 3 bases from J, the junction kept 4 bases outside the gene matches. There are 15 residues in the CDR3. CDR3 in DNA: TGTGCCACCAGCAGAGGACAGGGAGAGACAGATACGCAGTATTTT. Amino acids: CATSRGQGETDTQYF.

V is TRBV10-2 and J is TRBJ1-1; a weak D match, TRBD1 (5 bases). The CDR3 loop spans 13 amino acids. Germline CDR1 is WSHSY and CDR2 is SAAADI. Trimming took 0 bases from V and 7 from J, leaving 9 bases between them. CDR3 in DNA: TGCGCCAGCAGTGAGTCGGGGGAGCTTGAAGCTTTCTTT. Translation: CASSESGELEAFF.

This clone was observed a few times. The chain couples TRBV4-2 to TRBJ1-1, with 9 bases aligning to TRBD1. The CDR3 contains 14 residues. Trimming cost V 3 bases and J 6 bases; bases outside gene matches: 5. CDR1 LGHNA and CDR2 YNFKEQ come from the germline V gene. In nucleotides, the CDR3 is TGTGCCAGCAGCCAGGAACAGGGGGCCCCTGAAGCTTTCTTT. It is translated as CASSQEQGAPEAFF.

This sequence joins TRBV28 and TRBJ2-5; possibly TRBD1 for D (6 bases). The CDR3 length is 14 residues. Germline CDR1 reads MDHEN; CDR2 reads SYDVKM. V was pared by 6 bases and J by 3 bases, with 14 bases between. The CDR3 coding sequence is TGTGCCAGCAGCCATAGACAGGAGAAAGAGACCCAGTACTTC. Amino acids: CASSHRQEKETQYF.

V gene TRBV4-3 combines with J gene TRBJ2-7; D gene uncertain. CDR3 length: 15 amino acids. The V gene's germline CDR1 is LGHNA and CDR2 YSLEER. V was trimmed by 0 bases and J by 1 base, leaving 10 bases between them. Written as DNA, the CDR3 is TGCGCCAGCAGCCAAGATTCGTACAGTTCCTACGAGCAGTACTTC. Translation gives CASSQDSYSSYEQYF.

The CDR3 reads CASSLRQGRSQPQHF. The CDR3 nucleotides are TGTGCCAGCAGTTTAAGACAGGGGCGAAGTCAGCCCCAGCATTTT. This rearrangement joins TRBV6-6 to TRBJ1-5, with 8 positions matching TRBD1. The CDR3 extends over 15 amino acids. V gave up 4 bases and J gave up 6 bases; unmatched junction bases: 8. Germline loops: CDR1 MNHNY, CDR2 SVGAGI (reference sequence).

V gene TRBV18 combines with J gene TRBJ1-3, with D maybe TRBD1 (6 bases). This CDR3 has 15 residues. The V gene's germline CDR1 is KGHSH and CDR2 LQKENI. V was cut by 6 bases and J by 4 bases, with 16 bases left in between. For the CDR3, the DNA is TGTGCCAGCTCCCCAAGCCCAGGGGTCGGAAACACCATATATTTT. Protein sequence: CASSPSPGVGNTIYF. Full variable domain (outside the CDR3, taken from reference TRBV18 and TRBJ1-3): NAGVMQNPRHLVRRRGQEARLRCSPMKGHSHVYWYRQLPEEGLKFMVYLQKENIIDESGMPKERFSAEFPKEGPSILRIQQVVRGDSAAYFCASSPSPGVGNTIYFGEGSWLTVV.

J is TRBJ2-1 and V is TRBV11-2; 7 nucleotides align to TRBD1. Germline V gene lookup returns CDR1 SGHAT and CDR2 FQNNGV. J lost 9 bases, V lost 5 bases, and 4 bases had no gene match. The CDR3 loop spans 12 amino acids. The CDR3 here is CASSLYRGEQFF. As DNA, the CDR3 is TGTGCCAGCAGCCTCTACAGGGGTGAGCAGTTCTTC.

The chain joins TRBV29-1 to TRBJ1-2; 7 nucleotides line up with TRBD1. V lost 6 bases, J lost 5 bases, and 9 bases stayed unmatched. Germline CDR1 reads SQVTM; CDR2 reads ANQGSEA. CDR3 size: 13 residues. CDR3 region: CSVLRQGKYGYTF. The CDR3 coding sequence is TGCAGCGTACTGCGACAGGGTAAATATGGCTACACCTTC.

The J gene is TRBJ1-5, the V gene TRBV4-1; D is undetermined. The CDR3 runs to 16 residues. V lost 0 bases and J lost 2, with 11 bases in between. Germline CDR1 and CDR2: MGHRA and YSYEKL. The CDR3 here is CASSQDGGLGNQPQHF. The DNA for the CDR3 is TGCGCCAGCAGCCAAGATGGAGGTCTCGGCAATCAGCCCCAGCATTTT.

This sequence joins TRBV6-5 and TRBJ2-7, with TRBD1 identical over 10 bases. The germline gives CDR1 MNHEY, CDR2 SVGAGI. The V and J ends lost 5 bases and 3 bases, in that order; junction bases with no gene match: 1. The CDR3 runs to 13 residues. The CDR3 nucleotides are TGTGCCAGCAGTCGGGACAGGGGCTACGAGCAGTACTTC. Protein product: CASSRDRGYEQYF.

The chain joins TRBV19 to TRBJ2-5; possibly TRBD2 for D (6 bases). Germline V lookup: CDR1 LNHDA, CDR2 SQIVND (reference sequence). V shed 6 bases and J shed 1 base, with 12 bases lying between them. This CDR3 region has 14 residues. CDR3 nucleotide sequence: TGTGCCAGTAGCCCTCGGGGGACCCAAGAGACCCAGTACTTC. Its translation is CASSPRGTQETQYF.

The genes are TRBV9 and TRBJ2-3; D may be TRBD1 (6 bases). V lost 4 bases and J 4 bases, leaving 13 bases between the germline ends. This CDR3 contains 14 residues. The germline CDR1 and CDR2 sequences are SGDLS and YYNGEE. CDR3 nucleotide sequence: TGTGCCAGCAGCCCAGGACAGTCAGCAGATACGCAGTATTTT. Protein sequence: CASSPGQSADTQYF.

The chain carries TRBV6-4 and TRBJ2-1; 7 bases are a match to TRBD2. The germline V gene encodes CDR1 MRHNA and CDR2 SNTAGT. The CDR3 has 14 residues. Trimming removed 6 bases from V and 2 bases from J; junction bases left unmatched: 4. The CDR3 loop reads CASSREGAYNEQFF. CDR3 coding DNA: TGTGCCAGCAGCAGGGAGGGCGCCTACAATGAGCAGTTCTTC.

The rearrangement joins TRBV2 to TRBJ1-5, with D hard to call. Germline V gene data show CDR1 as SNHLY and CDR2 as FYNNEI. Trimming pared 1 base from V and 7 bases from J, leaving 14 bases between. The length of the CDR3 is 15 residues. CDR3 sequence reads: CASSEGSLPTQPQHF. The CDR3, as DNA: TGTGCCAGCAGTGAAGGGTCACTGCCAACACAGCCCCAGCATTTT. Full variable domain (missing parts from reference TRBV2 and TRBJ1-5): EPEVTQTPSHQVTQMGQEVILRCVPISNHLYFYWYRQILGQKVEFLVSFYNNEISEKSEIFDDQFSVERPDGSNFTLKIRSTKLEDSAMYFCASSEGSLPTQPQHFGDGTRLSIL.

V usage is TRBV28 and J usage is TRBJ2-2; unclear D gene. The CDR3 is 13 residues long. Trimming cost V 3 bases and J 6 bases, with 8 bases left between them. Germline CDR1 is MDHEN and CDR2 is SYDVKM. CDR3 nucleotides: TGTGCCAGCAGTTTGAGGATTCCCGGGGAGCTGTTTTTT. Protein: CASSLRIPGELFF.

This clone showed up just a few times. The chain links TRBV7-2 to TRBJ1-5, with D uncertain. Trimming took 3 bases from V and 0 from J, leaving 6 bases between them. The CDR3 length is 14 residues. The germline CDR1 and CDR2 sequences are SGHTA and FQGNSA. The CDR3 DNA reads as TGTGCCAGCAGCTTTAAGGTTAGCAATCAGCCCCAGCATTTT. Protein: CASSFKVSNQPQHF.

This rearrangement joins TRBV12-5 to TRBJ2-2; 7 bases are a match to TRBD2. Germline V gene sequence: CDR1 LGHNT, CDR2 FRNRAP. This CDR3 spans 17 amino acids. Trimming took 4 bases from V and 4 from J; bases not matched to a gene: 12. The CDR3, as DNA: TGTGCTAGTGGTTGGATCCCCGAGCGGGAATTCACCGGGGAGCTGTTTTTT. Amino acid sequence: CASGWIPEREFTGELFF.

This rearrangement joins TRBV24-1 to TRBJ2-1; D ambiguous. Germline V CDR1 and CDR2: KGHDR, SFDVKD. Trimming stripped 4 bases from V and 7 bases from J, with 13 bases between. This CDR3 has 14 amino acids. DNA of the CDR3: TGTGCCACCAGTGAACGTCCCGAGGAGAATGAGCAGTTCTTC. Translation gives CATSERPEENEQFF.

This sequence joins TRBV10-2 and TRBJ1-2, with D possibly being TRBD1 (5 bases). This CDR3 is built from 15 residues. V lost 6 bases and J lost 4, with 18 bases in between. From germline, CDR1 is WSHSY and CDR2 SAAADI. As DNA, the CDR3 is TGCGCCAGCAGCCCCCGCTCGGGGGGGGTCTATGGCTACACCTTC. Translated, it gives CASSPRSGGVYGYTF.

The chain uses TRBV30 and TRBJ1-4; unclear D gene. CDR1 is GTSNPN, CDR2 SVGIG, per germline (reference sequence). The ends were cut back, 2 bases at V and 7 bases at J, with 8 bases in the middle. The CDR3 length is 12 residues. The CDR3 sequence is CAWSRFGEKLFF. The CDR3 coding sequence is TGTGCCTGGAGTCGCTTCGGTGAAAAACTGTTTTTT.

The J gene is TRBJ1-1, the V gene TRBV6-5; 7 nucleotides line up with TRBD1. The CDR3 length is 14 residues. The germline V gene has CDR1 MNHEY and CDR2 SVGAGI. V was pared by 6 bases and J by 11 bases, with 15 bases of the junction left unmatched. CDR3 loop: CASRLRDRHWNAFF. DNA for the CDR3: TGTGCCAGCAGACTCCGGGACAGACATTGGAACGCTTTCTTT.

This chain uses TRBV28 with TRBJ1-4; D is unclear. V lost 7 bases and J 6 bases, leaving 6 bases between the germline ends. The CDR3 runs to 11 residues. Germline CDR1 reads MDHEN; CDR2 reads SYDVKM. The CDR3, as DNA: TGTGCCAGCAATGCCTATGAAAAACTGTTTTTT. The encoded protein is CASNAYEKLFF.

The rearrangement links TRBV19 to TRBJ1-2; no definite D call. Germline CDR1 LNHDA, CDR2 SQIVND (reference sequence). V was shortened by 5 bases and J by 8 bases, with 12 bases between the two germline ends. This CDR3 contains 12 residues. The DNA of the CDR3 is TGTGCCAGTAGTGTGGGGAGTCGAGGCTACACCTTC. Its translation is CASSVGSRGYTF.

J is TRBJ2-7 and V is TRBV28; D is possibly TRBD1 (5 bases). Germline V lookup: CDR1 MDHEN, CDR2 SYDVKM. The V and J ends lost 4 bases and 3 bases respectively, with 13 bases between them. This CDR3 region has 14 residues. The CDR3 sequence is CASSSSGHLYEQYF. Here the CDR3 DNA reads TGTGCCAGCAGTTCCTCCGGACATCTCTACGAGCAGTACTTC.